A selection of T cell receptor beta chains follows, all from one sample in a study of shared clonotypes between healthy human individuals. Clones were read by immunoSEQ multiplex PCR, and TCRdb kept only the in-frame ones, dropping some. The sample lists about 2,200,000 clones, about 92% seen once, with 1.7% in the top ten. Sequencing was done on a sample of naive CD8+ T cells from PBMCs. The receptors originated from a man between 18 and 35 years old in good health. Some clones in this sample may be carry-over from other donors' samples. The CDR3 runs from the conserved cysteine through the conserved F or W. The listing skips clone size in some rows; elsewhere it reads once, few, many or a size class.

TRBV7-2 | - | CASSLEAVGGLEGYF
TRBV7-2 | - | CASSLVVGDTGELFF
TRBV9 | once | CASSVGTSPDNEQFF
TRBV25-1 | - | CARKLQPTNEKLFF
TRBV29-1 | - | CSARNKSYSNQPQHF
TRBV6-1 | - | CASTGYEQYF
TRBV7-8 | - | CASSLAGGRYTEAFF
TRBV27 | - | CASSSRGDVEQFF
TRBV11-3 | once | CASSLVSGQTRLISF
TRBV6-6 | - | CASSALGGAATEAFF
TRBV11-2 | - | CASSHPIPTQREGPHEQYF
TRBV7-9 | - | CASTHNPSGSPSTDTQYF
TRBV28 | - | CASSPMNTEAFF
TRBV19 | few | CASSWGQTYEQYF
TRBV5-6 | - | CASSLGGYGYTF
TRBV6-5 | - | CAIGVTAYGGELFF
TRBV27 | - | CASSLRQTYEQYF
TRBV11-2 | few | CASSLAREQYF
TRBV19 | few | CASSAPGQSGYTF
TRBV29-1 | - | CSAKGDTTNYGYTF
TRBV28 | - | CASSPRRARGNTIYF
TRBV25-1 | - | CASSDTGNTEAFF
TRBV4-3 | - | CASSQVTEGHNEQFF
TRBV11-2 | - | CASSLYHRDGAYEQYF
TRBV7-9 | - | CASSSRDRGLNEQYF
TRBV27 | once | CASSLMAGTYEQYF
TRBV7-9 | - | CASSLWTGTRNGYTF
TRBV28 | - | CASSRPETGVLGEQYF
TRBV29-1 | - | CSAPLAGAYNEQFF